This is a list of T cell receptor beta chains from one sample in a study of neoadjuvant nivolumab and ipilimumab in lung cancer. The table came from immunoSEQ multiplex PCR; TCRdb's copy has only in-frame clones and leaves some out. The repertoire has 5,000 to 6,500 clones, around three fifths of them found once; the top ten carry about 14%. The sequencing here drew on tumor tissue, taken after neoadjuvant nivolumab, alone or with ipilimumab, at or shortly before surgery. These TCRs come from an adult with non-small cell lung cancer. The CDR3 runs from the conserved cysteine through the conserved F or W. A D gene is named only where the DNA matches it firmly. Size is stated for part of the rows, as once, few or many counts, or as a class when the clone is expanded.

>TRBV4-2|TRBD1|TRBJ2-1|NA
CASSRPGQFNEQFF
TGTGCCAGCAGCCGTCCGGGACAGTTCAATGAGCAGTTCTTC
>TRBV28|TRBD1|TRBJ2-7|NA
CASSSATGSDDEQYF
TGTGCCAGCAGTTCCGCGACAGGGTCCGACGACGAGCAGTACTTC
>TRBV28|TRBD2|TRBJ2-7|NA
CASSATGGGMSSYEQYF
TGTGCCAGCAGCGCTACCGGGGGGGGCATGAGCTCCTACGAGCAGTACTTC
>TRBV28|NA|TRBJ1-2|NA
CASINLPGNYGYTF
TGTGCCAGCATTAACCTCCCTGGCAACTATGGCTACACCTTC
>TRBV27|NA|TRBJ2-7|few
CASRRMAGSYEQYF
TGTGCCAGCAGGAGAATGGCAGGGTCCTACGAGCAGTACTTC
>TRBV28|NA|TRBJ2-7|NA
CASSLDSYYEQYF
TGTGCCAGCAGTTTAGACAGTTACTACGAGCAGTACTTC
>TRBV18|NA|TRBJ2-1|NA
CASSPGLAVWSRGNEQFF
TGTGCCAGCTCACCAGGTTTGGCGGTGTGGTCTAGGGGTAATGAGCAGTTCTTC
>TRBV7-6|NA|TRBJ2-1|NA
CASSLAIGGSYNEQFF
TGTGCCAGCAGCTTAGCAATTGGTGGCTCCTACAATGAGCAGTTCTTC
>TRBV20-1|NA|TRBJ1-4|NA
CSASRGEKLFF
TGCAGTGCCTCCCGGGGCGAAAAACTGTTTTTT
>TRBV5-1|NA|TRBJ2-2|NA
CASSLTGFTELFF
TGCGCCAGCAGCTTGACTGGGTTCACCGAGCTGTTTTTT
>TRBV6-6|NA|TRBJ1-5|once
CASSYDPVGKPQHF
TGTGCCAGCAGTTACGATCCGGTAGGGAAGCCCCAGCATTTT
>TRBV11-2|TRBD1|TRBJ1-2|once
CASSLGSAGTGYGYTF
TGTGCCAGCAGCTTAGGTTCAGCCGGGACAGGCTATGGCTACACCTTC
>TRBV29-1|NA|TRBJ2-7|NA
CSANKGLSGEQYF
TGCAGCGCGAACAAAGGACTCTCGGGCGAGCAGTACTTC
>TRBV30|TRBD1|TRBJ1-1|NA
CAWSLGGQGVTEAFF
TGTGCCTGGAGTCTCGGGGGACAGGGAGTAACTGAAGCTTTCTTT
>TRBV19|TRBD1|TRBJ1-1|once
CASSIFHRGSTEAFF
TGTGCCAGTAGTATTTTTCACAGGGGTTCCACTGAAGCTTTCTTT
>TRBV4-1|TRBD2|TRBJ2-1|NA
CASSWTSGTNEQFF
TGCGCCAGCAGCTGGACTAGCGGGACCAATGAGCAGTTCTTC
>TRBV29-1|TRBD1|TRBJ2-5|NA
CSVGQGYQETQYF
TGCAGCGTTGGACAGGGCTACCAAGAGACCCAGTACTTC
>TRBV5-1|NA|TRBJ1-1|NA
CASSLSGVVQGRAFF
TGCGCCAGCAGCTTGTCGGGTGTTGTTCAGGGAAGGGCTTTCTTT
>TRBV5-1|NA|TRBJ1-1|NA
CASSEGPGLNTEAFF
TGCGCCAGCAGCGAAGGCCCGGGGTTGAACACTGAAGCTTTCTTT
>TRBV5-1|NA|TRBJ2-7|NA
CASSLVSGSNEQYF
TGCGCCAGCAGCTTGGTTTCTGGGAGCAACGAGCAGTACTTC
>TRBV5-6|TRBD2|TRBJ2-2|NA
CASSLELAGAGSNTGELFF
TGTGCCAGCAGCTTGGAGCTAGCGGGAGCGGGATCGAACACCGGGGAGCTGTTTTTT
>TRBV6-6|TRBD1|TRBJ1-2|NA
CASSSRQGADGYTF
TGTGCCAGCAGTTCCCGACAGGGGGCTGATGGCTACACCTTC
>TRBV28|NA|TRBJ2-3|NA
CASRVLGEGADTQYF
TGTGCCAGCAGAGTACTAGGGGAGGGGGCAGATACGCAGTATTTT
>TRBV5-4|NA|TRBJ2-6|NA
CASSSDPGANVLTF
TGTGCCAGCAGCTCGGACCCCGGGGCCAACGTCCTGACTTTC
>TRBV7-3|NA|TRBJ2-7|few
CASSTGLGFEQYF
TGTGCCAGCAGCACCGGACTGGGTTTCGAGCAGTACTTC
>TRBV5-1|TRBD1|TRBJ2-3|NA
CASSTGQGNTDTQYF
TGCGCCAGCAGCACGGGACAGGGGAACACAGATACGCAGTATTTT